This T cell receptor beta chain is drawn from a study of control samples from healthy donors and cancer patients. The V gene's germline CDR1 is SGHNT and CDR2 YYREEE (reference sequence). CDR3 length equals 14 residues. Losses at the gene ends were 7 bases for V and 4 bases for J; bases not matched to a gene: 5. The data were produced by immunoSEQ multiplex PCR, yet TCRdb's version contains in-frame clones alone and is incomplete. The repertoire has around 180,000 clones, just over 85% of them found once; the top ten carry over 4%. The chain uses TRBV5-4 and TRBJ2-1; 10 bases fit TRBD1. The TCR comes from a woman in her 30s in good health. The sequencing input was blood. DNA of the CDR3: TGTGCCAGCGGCCGGGACAGGGGATACAATGAGCAGTTCTTC. Amino acid sequence: CASGRDRGYNEQFF.